A single sample is the source of the 21 T cell receptor beta chains below, sequenced in a study of immune evolution from preneoplasia to lung adenocarcinoma. TCRdb's copy holds only in-frame clones and misses some; the assay was immunoSEQ multiplex PCR. The repertoire holds tens of thousands of clones, with 74% as singletons. Sequenced: FFPE invasive lung adenocarcinoma tissue. These receptors all come from a person aged 55-75 years with lung adenocarcinoma.

The V call is TRBV7-2, the J call TRBJ1-5, with D tentatively TRBD1 (5 bases). V gave up 4 bases and J gave up 7 bases, with 8 bases separating them. The CDR3 is made up of 12 amino acids. From germline, CDR1 is SGHTA and CDR2 FQGNSA. The CDR3, as DNA: TGTGCCAGCAGCTGGGGGGACCAGCCCCAGCATTTT. Protein product: CASSWGDQPQHF.

The chain couples TRBV6-1 to TRBJ1-5, with D unresolved. In germline, CDR1 is MNHNS, CDR2 SASEGT. CDR3 length: 14 residues. Trimming removed 7 bases at V and 4 bases at J, with 14 bases between. The chain's CDR3 is CASTLRSSNQPQHF. In nucleotides, the CDR3 is TGTGCCAGCACCCTCAGGTCCTCTAATCAGCCCCAGCATTTT.

Only a few counts were recorded for this clone. The CDR3 DNA follows: TGCAGCGGATCAGGGGTTAACTATGGCTACACCTTC. This gives the protein CSGSGVNYGYTF. The V call is TRBV29-1, the J call TRBJ1-2, with D possibly TRBD1 on 6 matching bases. The CDR3 totals 12 residues. Germline CDR1 SQVTM, CDR2 ANQGSEA. V lost 7 bases and J lost 1, with 10 bases in between.

The rearrangement links TRBV5-1 to TRBJ2-7, with D unclear. The CDR3 consists of 15 residues. Germline assignment: CDR1 SGHRS and CDR2 YFSETQ. V was trimmed by 2 bases and J by 2 bases, leaving 14 bases between them. The CDR3 loop reads CASSFGLGSPYEQYF. The CDR3 DNA reads as TGCGCCAGCAGCTTCGGGCTGGGTTCGCCCTACGAGCAGTACTTC.

The J gene is TRBJ2-3, the V gene TRBV9; D is uncertain. Germline CDR1 and CDR2: SGDLS and YYNGEE. The CDR3 contains 13 residues. V was shortened by 0 bases and J by 2 bases, with 4 bases between the two germline ends. CDR3: CASSVAVTDTQYF. The CDR3 bases are TGTGCCAGCAGCGTAGCAGTCACAGATACGCAGTATTTT.

This clone has a single count. This chain uses TRBV4-1 with TRBJ1-2, with D hard to call. Deletions cut 0 bases from V and 4 bases from J, with 12 bases between. Per the germline V gene, CDR1 is MGHRA and CDR2 is YSYEKL. The CDR3 loop spans 15 amino acids. Written as DNA, the CDR3 is TGCGCCAGCAGCCAAGATTCTCCCAGCGGCTATGGCTACACCTTC. Amino acid sequence: CASSQDSPSGYGYTF.

This clone has only a few counts. Additional DNA sequences in this sample encode the identical CDR3. V usage is TRBV6-5 and J usage is TRBJ1-1; D is perhaps TRBD1 (5 bases). This CDR3 spans 14 amino acids. The ends were cut back, 0 bases at V and 5 bases at J, with 10 bases in the middle. Germline CDR1 reads MNHEY; CDR2 reads SVGAGI. The CDR3 bases are TGTGCCAGCAGTTACTCGCCAGGGAGGACTGAAGCTTTCTTT. Its translation is CASSYSPGRTEAFF.

The V gene is TRBV6-5, the J gene TRBJ1-1; a weak D match, TRBD1 (5 bases). CDR3 size: 16 residues. V was pared by 2 bases and J by 7 bases, with 20 bases between. CDR1 MNHEY and CDR2 SVGAGI come from the germline V gene. CDR3 amino acids: CASSYVGLRGGGEAFF. As DNA, the CDR3 is TGTGCCAGCAGTTACGTGGGGTTGAGGGGCGGCGGTGAAGCTTTCTTT.

V and J are TRBV5-4 and TRBJ1-2; possible D gene TRBD1, 5 bases. V shed 1 base and J shed 8 bases, with 18 bases lying between them. CDR1 SGHNT and CDR2 YYREEE come from the germline V gene (reference sequence). The CDR3 is 15 residues long. In DNA, the CDR3 is TGTGCCAGCAGCTTGCGTAGTCAGGGATCATTCGGCTACACCTTC. Protein sequence: CASSLRSQGSFGYTF.

The chain has TRBV5-5 and TRBJ1-5; D gene ambiguous. V was pared by 3 bases and J by 9 bases, with 13 bases between. There are 13 residues in the CDR3. Germline V lookup: CDR1 SGHKS, CDR2 YYEKEE (reference sequence). Here the CDR3 reads CASSSVEATPQHF. The CDR3 coding sequence is TGTGCCAGCAGCTCCGTGGAGGCGACGCCCCAGCATTTT. The whole variable domain, remainder taken from reference TRBV5-5 and TRBJ1-5, is DAGVTQSPTHLIKTRGQQVTLRCSPISGHKSVSWYQQVLGQGPQFIFQYYEKEERGRGNFPDRFSARQFPNYSSELNVNALLLGDSALYLCASSSVEATPQHFGDGTRLSIL.

The gene calls are TRBV7-8 and TRBJ2-7; 8 bases agree with TRBD1. V lost 1 base, J lost 2 bases, and 4 bases stayed unmatched. CDR3 length equals 15 residues. Germline-derived CDR1 and CDR2 are SGHVS and FQNEAQ. This CDR3 is CASSLGPGGPYEQYF. The CDR3 DNA sequence: TGTGCCAGCAGCTTAGGGCCAGGGGGCCCCTACGAGCAGTACTTC.

This chain uses TRBV2 with TRBJ2-4, with D perhaps matching TRBD1 (6 bases). Germline assignment: CDR1 SNHLY and CDR2 FYNNEI. Trimming stripped 8 bases from V and 0 bases from J, with 11 bases between. The CDR3 extends over 14 amino acids. This CDR3 reads CASRLQGAKNIQYF. Written as DNA, the CDR3 is TGTGCCAGCCGACTACAGGGAGCCAAAAACATTCAGTACTTC.

This clone occurred a few times. The J gene is TRBJ1-5, the V gene TRBV28, with no clear D. The CDR3 has 11 amino acids. V dropped 5 bases and J dropped 3 bases, with 2 bases sitting between them. Germline V gives CDR1 MDHEN, CDR2 SYDVKM. CDR3 coding DNA: TGTGCCAGCAGTCACAATCAGCCCCAGCATTTT. It is translated as CASSHNQPQHF.

The chain couples TRBV27 to TRBJ1-1, with TRBD1 matching over 7 bases. The CDR3 extends over 15 amino acids. The trim removed 5 bases at V and 3 bases at J, leaving 9 bases unmatched. Germline V lookup: CDR1 MNHEY, CDR2 SMNVEV (reference sequence). Here the CDR3 DNA reads TGTGCCAGCAGTCCTCGGACAGGCGGGGACACTGAAGCTTTCTTT. Its translation: CASSPRTGGDTEAFF.

This clone was found once. V and J are TRBV7-8 and TRBJ1-5; TRBD1 matches at 7 bases. The V gene end was trimmed by 5 bases and the J gene end by 5 bases; junction bases not matched to a gene: 15. CDR1 and CDR2 (germline): SGHVS, FQNEAQ. The CDR3 loop spans 17 amino acids. The CDR3 region has the DNA TGTGCCAGCAGCCCCGAAGGTAGGACAGGAGGGGATCAGCCCCAGCATTTT. Translation: CASSPEGRTGGDQPQHF.

This chain connects TRBV7-2 to TRBJ2-7; tentatively, D is TRBD2 (5 bases). Germline V gene lookup returns CDR1 SGHTA and CDR2 FQGNSA. This CDR3 is 12 amino acids long. V was cut by 1 base and J by 7 bases, with 8 bases left in between. The chain's CDR3 is CASSLDWREQYF. CDR3 DNA: TGTGCCAGCAGCTTAGACTGGAGGGAGCAGTACTTC.

V is TRBV2 and J is TRBJ2-3; TRBD1 matches 9 bases. The germline V gene encodes CDR1 SNHLY and CDR2 FYNNEI. The CDR3 totals 14 residues. V dropped 6 bases and J dropped 4; count of bases not matched to a gene: 5. The CDR3 DNA reads TGTGCCAGCAGCCGGGACAGGGAGCCAGATACGCAGTATTTT. Its protein product is CASSRDREPDTQYF. Based on the CDR3 plus reference TRBV2 and TRBJ2-3, the full variable domain is EPEVTQTPSHQVTQMGQEVILRCVPISNHLYFYWYRQILGQKVEFLVSFYNNEISEKSEIFDDQFSVERPDGSNFTLKIRSTKLEDSAMYFCASSRDREPDTQYFGPGTRLTVL.

The chain uses TRBV30 and TRBJ2-2; 11 bases are a match to TRBD2. Looked up from germline, CDR1 is GTSNPN and CDR2 is SVGIG (reference sequence). J lost 5 bases, V lost 3 bases, and 5 bases had no gene match. The CDR3 contains 15 residues. In DNA form, the CDR3 reads TGTGCCTGGAGACTAGCGGGAGCCAGGACCGGGGAGCTGTTTTTT. It codes for CAWRLAGARTGELFF.

The chain combines TRBV6-1 with TRBJ1-4, with a weak D call TRBD1 (5 bases). Germline V gene data show CDR1 as MNHNS and CDR2 as SASEGT. This CDR3 contains 14 residues. Trimming shortened V by 6 bases and J by 3 bases, and 11 bases separated the two germline ends. CDR3 DNA: TGTGCCAGCAGCCCAGGGTCCGCTAATGAAAAACTGTTTTTT. It yields the protein CASSPGSANEKLFF.

The table lists this clone with a count of one. J is TRBJ2-5 and V is TRBV9, with unresolved D. CDR3 size: 17 residues. V lost 0 bases to trimming and J lost 4 bases, with 19 bases between them. Germline CDR1 is SGDLS and CDR2 is YYNGEE. Here the CDR3 DNA reads TGTGCCAGCAGCGTAGGACTTATGCGGCGCCCCGGAGAGACCCAGTACTTC. It encodes CASSVGLMRRPGETQYF.

The chain links TRBV4-1 to TRBJ1-2; no clear D. Germline-derived CDR1 and CDR2 are MGHRA and YSYEKL. The germline V and J ends were trimmed by 1 base and 0 bases, with 3 bases remaining between them. The length of the CDR3 is 13 residues. CDR3 residues: CASSQGANYGYTF. The CDR3 coding sequence is TGCGCCAGCAGCCAAGGGGCTAACTATGGCTACACCTTC.